This T cell receptor (beta chain) derives from a study of CD8 T cells in Susac syndrome. Reverse transcription used about 0.5 to 1 ug RNA and random hexamers. A multiplex approach, immunoSEQ multiplex PCR, amplified TCR beta CDR3 across 54 Vbeta and 13 Jbeta. Each CDR3 protein gets one entry after TCRdb re-called the immunoSEQ multiplex PCR reads with MiXCR. The sample holds about 280,000 distinct CDR3 sequences, approximately 81% seen once. Negative isolation was applied to CD8+ and CD4+ T cells, and FACS enrichment was applied to TEMRA cells. The CDR3 loop spans 14 amino acids. V lost 6 bases to trimming and J lost 1 base, with 12 bases between them. Germline V gives CDR1 MDHEN, CDR2 SYDVKM.

This TCR was sampled from a human donor with multiple sclerosis. The sample was CD8+ T cells from PBMCs. The rearrangement joins TRBV28 to TRBJ1-1; tentatively, D is TRBD1 (5 bases). The CDR3 reads CASSPMGTNTEAFF. CDR3 nucleotides: TGTGCCAGCAGCCCTATGGGGACGAACACTGAAGCTTTCTTT.